This T cell receptor (beta chain) was retrieved from a study of blood T cell repertoires in COVID-19. The overall study: The United States, Italy and Spain provided the acute and convalescent COVID-19 samples.

Profiled with immunoSEQ multiplex PCR; TCRdb holds only in-frame clones, not every one. The table shows a few hundred thousand clones, with 70% to 90% occurring only once. Adults between roughly 18 and 95 years of age took part from some 25 US areas. In assigning cohorts, the study relied on participant-reported clinical history. Within 2 weeks before study entry, exposed participants met a COVID-19 case. Between the trimmed V and J ends, which lost 4 bases and 2 bases, there was a span of 21 bases. CDR3 length: 17 residues. The germline CDR1 and CDR2 sequences are SGHTS and YDEGEE. The gene calls are TRBV5-8 and TRBJ1-2; D is possibly TRBD1 (5 bases). This clonotype was sampled from a woman between 50 and 59 years old who had been exposed to COVID-19. The sequencing input was PBMCs or T cells enriched from blood (not recorded which). Here the CDR3 reads CASSPRRGAGRNYGYTF. CDR3 nucleotide sequence: TGTGCCAGCAGCCCTCGACGTGGGGCAGGGAGGAACTATGGCTACACCTTC.